This TCR beta chain came from a study of neurological immune-mediated disorders. The CDR3 spans 15 residues. The V gene's germline CDR1 is DFQATT and CDR2 SNEGSKA (reference sequence). Trimming at V came to 5 bases and at J to 1 base, leaving 8 bases not matched to a gene. CD4+ or CD8+ T cells at a count of about 1 million served as input for the sorted libraries. The table lists this clonotype with many counts. The antigen is unknown. Study-level findings and limits: Sharing of CDR3 amino acid sequences among expanded clones across subjects was absent, suggesting private repertoires in all groups.

TCRdb re-called the 5' RACE reads through MiXCR, storing one row per CDR3 protein. Among roughly 44,000 distinct CDR3 sequences listed, about 6% were seen once. The material sequenced was CD4+ T cells from blood. The receptor was derived from a woman aged 40 to 55 in good health. V usage is TRBV20-1 and J usage is TRBJ2-1; 7 bases align to TRBD2. The CDR3 protein is CSAPRTGGSYNEQFF. CDR3 in DNA: TGCAGTGCTCCCCGGACGGGGGGATCCTACAATGAGCAGTTCTTC.